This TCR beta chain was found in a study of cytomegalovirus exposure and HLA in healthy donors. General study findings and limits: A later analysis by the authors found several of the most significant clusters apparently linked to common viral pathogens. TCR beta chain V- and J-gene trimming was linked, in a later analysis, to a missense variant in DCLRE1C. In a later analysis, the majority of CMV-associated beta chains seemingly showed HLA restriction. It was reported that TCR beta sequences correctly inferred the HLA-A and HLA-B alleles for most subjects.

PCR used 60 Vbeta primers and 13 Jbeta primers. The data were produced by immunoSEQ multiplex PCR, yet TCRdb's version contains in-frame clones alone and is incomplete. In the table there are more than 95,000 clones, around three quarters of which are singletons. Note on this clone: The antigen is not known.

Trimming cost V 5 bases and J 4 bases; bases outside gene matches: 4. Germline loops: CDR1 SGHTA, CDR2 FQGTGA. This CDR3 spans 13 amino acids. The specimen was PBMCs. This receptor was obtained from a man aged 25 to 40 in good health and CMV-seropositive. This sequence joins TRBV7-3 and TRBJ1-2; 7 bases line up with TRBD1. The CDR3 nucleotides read TGTGCCAGCAGCAATCAGGGGGGCTATGGCTACACCTTC. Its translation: CASSNQGGYGYTF.